A selection of T cell receptor beta chains follows, all from one sample in a study of blood T cell repertoires in COVID-19. Profiling relied on immunoSEQ multiplex PCR, and the TCRdb table lists in-frame clones only, not all of them. The table has approximately 150,000 clones, 79% seen once. The sequenced sample consisted of peripheral blood. The receptors here all came from a woman aged 55-75 years with COVID-19, enrolled during active disease. Each CDR3 is given with its conserved first and last residue. Fields, in order: V gene, clone size, D gene, J gene, CDR3 DNA, CDR3 protein. D genes are given only for firm matches. Rows give clone size only sometimes, using once, few, many, or a class for an expanded clone.

V: TRBV7-9; size: -; D: TRBD1; J: TRBJ2-1; DNA: TGTGCCAGCAACCCGGACAGGGTCATCTACAATGAGCAGTTCTTC; CDR3: CASNPDRVIYNEQFF
V: TRBV7-9; size: once; D: -; J: TRBJ2-7; DNA: TGTGCCAGCACCACAGGCCACGAGCAGTACTTC; CDR3: CASTTGHEQYF
V: TRBV18; size: -; D: TRBD1; J: TRBJ1-2; DNA: TGTGCCAGCTCCCAAGACAGGGAGGCCTATGGCTACACCTTC; CDR3: CASSQDREAYGYTF
V: TRBV18; size: -; D: -; J: TRBJ1-4; DNA: TGTGCCAGCTCACCTGGCGGGACTAATGAAAAACTGTTTTTT; CDR3: CASSPGGTNEKLFF
V: TRBV30; size: once; D: -; J: TRBJ2-4; DNA: TGTGCCTGGAGTGCCCCCCAAGCCAAAAACATTCAGTACTTC; CDR3: CAWSAPQAKNIQYF
V: TRBV2; size: -; D: TRBD1; J: TRBJ2-2; DNA: TGTGCCAGCAGGGACAGGGTATTGACCGGGGAGCTGTTTTTT; CDR3: CASRDRVLTGELFF
V: TRBV2; size: -; D: -; J: TRBJ2-6; DNA: TGTGCCAGCAGCTACGACATGGGCTCTGGGGCCAACGTCCTGACTTTC; CDR3: CASSYDMGSGANVLTF
V: TRBV6-5; size: -; D: -; J: TRBJ1-4; DNA: TGTGCCAGCCAGGGTAATGAAAAACTGTTTTTT; CDR3: CASQGNEKLFF
V: TRBV6-5; size: few; D: -; J: TRBJ2-7; DNA: TGTGCCAGCAGTCCCTCCCCAGGGCTAAGGGGCGAGCAGTACTTC; CDR3: CASSPSPGLRGEQYF
V: TRBV6-1; size: -; D: -; J: TRBJ1-1; DNA: TGTGTCGCGGGGGGGGCCGACACTGAAGCTTTCTTT; CDR3: CVAGGADTEAFF
V: TRBV4-3; size: -; D: TRBD1; J: TRBJ2-5; DNA: TGCGCCAGCAGCCAAGCCCGGACAGGCGACCAAGAGACCCAGTACTTC; CDR3: CASSQARTGDQETQYF
V: TRBV7-9; size: -; D: -; J: TRBJ2-5; DNA: TGTGCCAGCAGCTTGGGAGTACAGGGTACGCAAGAGACCCAGTACTTC; CDR3: CASSLGVQGTQETQYF
V: TRBV29-1; size: -; D: -; J: TRBJ2-2; DNA: TGCAGCTTCCGAGAAACGAACACCGGGGAGCTGTTTTTT; CDR3: CSFRETNTGELFF
V: TRBV3-1/TRBV3-2; size: -; D: TRBD1; J: TRBJ1-4; DNA: TGTGCCAGCAGCCTCACAGGGGGCGACACTGAAAAACTGTTTTTT; CDR3: CASSLTGGDTEKLFF
V: TRBV7-2; size: -; D: TRBD2; J: TRBJ2-5; DNA: TGTGCCAGCAGGATAGGACTAGCGGGAGAGGGGGAGACCCAGTACTTC; CDR3: CASRIGLAGEGETQYF
V: TRBV28; size: -; D: -; J: TRBJ2-7; DNA: TGTGCCAGCAGTGGGATTAGCGGTAGCTCCTACGAGCAGTACTTC; CDR3: CASSGISGSSYEQYF
V: TRBV10-3; size: -; D: TRBD1; J: TRBJ2-7; DNA: TGTGCCATCAGGAGAGACAGGGACTACGAGCAGTACTTC; CDR3: CAIRRDRDYEQYF
V: TRBV9; size: few; D: TRBD1; J: TRBJ1-6; DNA: TGTGCCAGCAGCGGGGACAGGGGGAGTTCACCCCTCCACTTT; CDR3: CASSGDRGSSPLHF
V: TRBV5-1; size: -; D: -; J: TRBJ2-7; DNA: TGCGCCAGCAGCTTGGAGTCCCGGGGGTCCTACGAGCAGTACTTC; CDR3: CASSLESRGSYEQYF
V: TRBV5-4; size: -; D: -; J: TRBJ2-2; DNA: TGTGCCAGCAGCCCCATTAAACAAAACACCGGGGAGCTGTTTTTT; CDR3: CASSPIKQNTGELFF
V: TRBV30; size: -; D: -; J: TRBJ2-7; DNA: TGTGCCTTCCGTCCGGGTACCTACGAGCAGTACTTC; CDR3: CAFRPGTYEQYF
V: TRBV20-1; size: -; D: -; J: TRBJ1-1; DNA: TGCAGTGCTAACAGTGGGACAGAAGCTTTCTTT; CDR3: CSANSGTEAFF
V: TRBV28; size: -; D: TRBD1; J: TRBJ1-5; DNA: TGTGCCAGCAGGACAGGGGAAGATCAGCCCCAGCATTTT; CDR3: CASRTGEDQPQHF
V: TRBV9; size: -; D: -; J: TRBJ2-5; DNA: TGTGCCAGCAGCCCAGAGATAGGAAAAGGGGCCCAGTACTTC; CDR3: CASSPEIGKGAQYF
V: TRBV4-1; size: -; D: TRBD1; J: TRBJ2-3; DNA: TGCGCCAGCAGCCAAGAACAGGGGGCGGGGCGGTCAGATACGCAGTATTTT; CDR3: CASSQEQGAGRSDTQYF
V: TRBV5-1; size: -; D: -; J: TRBJ2-1; DNA: TGCGCCAGCAGCTTGACGCTGAGCTCCTACAATGAGCAGTTCTTC; CDR3: CASSLTLSSYNEQFF
V: TRBV19; size: -; D: TRBD1; J: TRBJ1-5; DNA: TGTGCCAGTAGTGAACAGGGGGTCGAGCAGCCCCAGCATTTT; CDR3: CASSEQGVEQPQHF
V: TRBV5-1; size: -; D: -; J: TRBJ2-3; DNA: TGCGCCAGCAGCTTGATTCCGGGGGGCCGCACAGATACGCAGTATTTT; CDR3: CASSLIPGGRTDTQYF
V: TRBV7-9; size: -; D: -; J: TRBJ1-1; DNA: TGTGCCAGCAGCTTAACAGGCGAAGCTTTCTTT; CDR3: CASSLTGEAFF
V: TRBV6-2/TRBV6-3; size: -; D: TRBD1; J: TRBJ1-1; DNA: TGTGCCAGCAGTATTACAGGGGTGAACACTGAAGCTTTCTTT; CDR3: CASSITGVNTEAFF
V: TRBV5-5; size: -; D: TRBD2; J: TRBJ2-1; DNA: TGTGCCAGCAGCTTGAGGCTAGCGGGAGGGCCAGGATGGACCTACAATGAGCAGTTCTTC; CDR3: CASSLRLAGGPGWTYNEQFF
V: TRBV7-6; size: -; D: TRBD1; J: TRBJ2-7; DNA: TGTGCCAGCAGCTTAGCGCTTAGACAGGGAAGACGGGACGAGCAGTACTTC; CDR3: CASSLALRQGRRDEQYF
V: TRBV5-6; size: -; D: -; J: TRBJ1-4; DNA: TGTGCCAGCACTCGGAGTGAAAAACTGTTTTTT; CDR3: CASTRSEKLFF
V: TRBV10-3; size: -; D: -; J: TRBJ1-3; DNA: TGTGCCATCAGGAGACTGAGCTCTGGAAACACCATATATTTT; CDR3: CAIRRLSSGNTIYF
V: TRBV5-5; size: -; D: TRBD2; J: TRBJ2-2; DNA: TGTGCCAGCAGCTTGGGTCTAGCGGGGGGGACGAACACCGGGGAGCTGTTTTTT; CDR3: CASSLGLAGGTNTGELFF
V: TRBV2; size: -; D: -; J: TRBJ1-5; DNA: TGTGCCAGCAGTGTATCCGGGGGCAATCAGCCCCAGCATTTT; CDR3: CASSVSGGNQPQHF
V: TRBV27; size: -; D: TRBD1; J: TRBJ1-5; DNA: TGTGCCAGCAGTCCTATAAGACAGGGAGGAAGCAATCAGCCCCAGCATTTT; CDR3: CASSPIRQGGSNQPQHF
V: TRBV19; size: few; D: TRBD2; J: TRBJ2-3; DNA: TGTGCCAGTAGTGTCGGGGGGGAGACGCAGTATTTT; CDR3: CASSVGGETQYF
V: TRBV19; size: few; D: -; J: TRBJ2-1; DNA: TGTGCCAGTAGTGGCAGCGGGTACTCCTACAATGAGCAGTTCTTC; CDR3: CASSGSGYSYNEQFF
V: TRBV28; size: -; D: -; J: TRBJ1-5; DNA: TGTGCCAGCGGCCGTACAGGACAGATAATTAGCAATCAGCCCCAGCATTTT; CDR3: CASGRTGQIISNQPQHF
V: TRBV9; size: -; D: -; J: TRBJ2-7; DNA: TGTGCCAGCAGCGTAGAGGACAGCTCCTACGAGCAGTACTTC; CDR3: CASSVEDSSYEQYF
V: TRBV7-9; size: -; D: -; J: TRBJ1-1; DNA: TGTGCCAGCAGCCCCTCGGGAGGGTCCCCTTTCTTT; CDR3: CASSPSGGSPFF
V: TRBV19; size: once; D: TRBD2; J: TRBJ2-3; DNA: TGTGCCAGTAGTATTGGGACTAGCGGGACCACAGATACGCAGTATTTT; CDR3: CASSIGTSGTTDTQYF